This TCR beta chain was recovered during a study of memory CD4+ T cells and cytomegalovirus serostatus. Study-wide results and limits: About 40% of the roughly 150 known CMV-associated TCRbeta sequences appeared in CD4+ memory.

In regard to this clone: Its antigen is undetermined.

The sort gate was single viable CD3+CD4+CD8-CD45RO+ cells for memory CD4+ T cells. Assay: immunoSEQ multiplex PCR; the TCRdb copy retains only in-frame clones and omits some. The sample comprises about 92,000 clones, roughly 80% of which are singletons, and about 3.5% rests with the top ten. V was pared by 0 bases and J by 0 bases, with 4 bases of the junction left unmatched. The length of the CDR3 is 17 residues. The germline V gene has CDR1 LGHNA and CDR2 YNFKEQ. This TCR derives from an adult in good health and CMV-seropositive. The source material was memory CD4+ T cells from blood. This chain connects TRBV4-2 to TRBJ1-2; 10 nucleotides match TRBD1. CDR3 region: CASSQDGDRGTNYGYTF. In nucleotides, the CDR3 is TGTGCCAGCAGCCAAGATGGGGACAGGGGTACTAACTATGGCTACACCTTC.